This TCR beta chain was sequenced for a study of response to subunit inactivated influenza vaccine (dated by TCRdb to 2017 to 2018). About the full investigation: The study used deep quantitative T cell receptor repertoire profiling to track responses to a trivalent subunit inactivated influenza vaccine.

The library was generated by RT-PCR. TCRdb records Illumina HiSeq 2500 as the sequencer. TCRdb reworked the public reads: Q25 trimming with fastp, MiXCR clone assembly, productive beta chains retained. Each CDR3 protein appears once, grouped with its most common genes and DNA. Recorded for this sample are some 500,000 distinct CDR3 sequences; roughly 13% of them occurred a single time. Clones ranked in the top ten supply 10% to 15% of the sample. What the research found in general, with its limitations: The authors suggested that each seasonal influenza vaccination may recruit only a limited number of new T cells.

A few counts support this clonotype. Its binding antigen is unknown. Base qualities were left out, and no much larger clone turns up one base away. The sample's time point label, decoded: 45 days after influenza vaccine administration. CDR1 and CDR2 are read off the germline V gene as KGHSH and LQKENI. The trim is 2 bases for V and 2 bases for J, with a gap of 17 bases between the germline ends. The CDR3 numbers 17 residues from cysteine through phenylalanine. Only the CDR3 portion is preserved as DNA: 51 bases, with reading frame beginning at the first base. The sequencing used PBMCs from blood, collected about 40 days after vaccination. The chain was built from TRBV18 and TRBJ2-3, with the D call perhaps TRBD1 or TRBD2, each one matching 5 bases. This TCR was sampled from a man aged 45-65 years who received an inactivated influenza vaccine. Donor details come from another sample of the same person, matched by shared clones. The sequence in DNA is TGTGCCAGCTCACCAATTAACCGGGGACCAAACACAGATACGCAGTATTTT. Its amino acids are CASSPINRGPNTDTQYF.